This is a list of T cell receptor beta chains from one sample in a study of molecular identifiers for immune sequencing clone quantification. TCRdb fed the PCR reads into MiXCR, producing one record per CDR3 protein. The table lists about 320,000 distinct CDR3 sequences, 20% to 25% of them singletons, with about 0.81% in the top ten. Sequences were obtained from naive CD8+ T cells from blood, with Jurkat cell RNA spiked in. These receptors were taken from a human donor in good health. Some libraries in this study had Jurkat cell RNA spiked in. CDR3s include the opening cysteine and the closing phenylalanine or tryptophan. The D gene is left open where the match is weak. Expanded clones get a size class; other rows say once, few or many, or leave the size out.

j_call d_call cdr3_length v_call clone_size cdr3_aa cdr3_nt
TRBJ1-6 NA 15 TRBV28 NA CASSRISSYNSPLHF TGTGCCAGCAGTCGGATAAGCTCCTATAATTCACCCCTCCACTTT
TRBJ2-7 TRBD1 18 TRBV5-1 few CASSLGQGSLHSSYEQYF TGCGCCAGCAGCTTGGGACAGGGGAGCCTCCATAGCTCCTACGAGCAGTACTTC
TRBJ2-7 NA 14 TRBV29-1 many CSVVVESLGAEQYF TGCAGCGTTGTGGTCGAGTCCCTTGGGGCCGAGCAGTACTTC
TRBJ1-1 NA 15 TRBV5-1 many CASSLLGNDATEAFF TGCGCCAGCAGCTTGTTAGGGAATGACGCCACTGAAGCTTTCTTT
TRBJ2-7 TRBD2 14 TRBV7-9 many CASSGLAITYEQYF TGTGCCAGCAGTGGACTAGCGATAACCTACGAGCAGTACTTC
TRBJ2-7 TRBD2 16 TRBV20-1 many CSARDWSGGHPYEQYF TGCAGTGCTAGAGATTGGAGCGGGGGGCACCCTTACGAGCAGTACTTC
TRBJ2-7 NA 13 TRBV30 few CAWSISDPVGQYF TGTGCCTGGAGTATCTCGGACCCTGTCGGGCAGTACTTC
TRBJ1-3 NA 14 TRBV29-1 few CSVNLGFSGNTIYF TGCAGCGTTAATCTCGGGTTCTCTGGAAACACCATATATTTT
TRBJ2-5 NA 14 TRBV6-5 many CASSYSSVKETQYF TGTGCCAGCAGTTACTCGAGCGTCAAGGAGACCCAGTACTTC
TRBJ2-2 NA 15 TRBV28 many CASSLIGENTGELFF TGTGCCAGCAGTTTAATAGGGGAGAACACCGGGGAGCTGTTTTTT
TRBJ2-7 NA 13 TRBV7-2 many CASGGGWGYEQYF TGTGCCAGCGGGGGAGGATGGGGTTACGAGCAGTACTTC
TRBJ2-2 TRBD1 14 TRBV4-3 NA CASSQGTGPGELFF TGCGCCAGCAGCCAAGGGACAGGGCCCGGGGAGCTGTTTTTT
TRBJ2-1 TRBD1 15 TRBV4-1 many CASSLNRGTGNEQFF TGCGCCAGCAGCCTGAACAGGGGCACGGGAAATGAGCAGTTCTTC
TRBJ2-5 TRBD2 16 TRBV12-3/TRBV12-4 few CASSLRIPSGGGDQYF TGTGCCAGCAGTTTACGTATTCCTAGCGGGGGGGGCGACCAGTACTTC
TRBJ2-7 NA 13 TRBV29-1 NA CSVVTQELYEQYF TGCAGCGTTGTCACACAGGAACTCTACGAGCAGTACTTC
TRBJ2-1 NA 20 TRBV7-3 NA CASSPRAVGQLEFNHNEQFF TGTGCCAGCAGCCCAAGAGCCGTAGGACAGCTAGAATTTAACCACAATGAGCAGTTCTTC
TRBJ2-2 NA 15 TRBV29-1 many CSVPNRDPNTGELFF TGCAGCGTGCCTAATAGGGATCCGAACACCGGGGAGCTGTTTTTT
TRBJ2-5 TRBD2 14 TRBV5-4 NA CASSGGRDQETQYF TGTGCCAGCAGCGGGGGGAGGGACCAAGAGACCCAGTACTTC
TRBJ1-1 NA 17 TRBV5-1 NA CASSLGGLWTENTEAFF TGCGCCAGCAGCTTGGGGGGCCTTTGGACAGAGAACACTGAAGCTTTCTTT
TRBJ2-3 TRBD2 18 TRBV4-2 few CASSQEGRLAGIVDTQYF TGTGCCAGCAGCCAAGAGGGTAGGCTAGCGGGAATTGTAGATACGCAGTATTTT
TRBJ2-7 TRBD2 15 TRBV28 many CASSSRGGIPYEQYF TGTGCCAGCAGTTCCCGGGGAGGGATCCCCTACGAGCAGTACTTC
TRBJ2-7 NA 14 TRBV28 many CASSPSRTSYEQYF TGTGCCAGCAGTCCCTCTCGGACATCCTACGAGCAGTACTTC
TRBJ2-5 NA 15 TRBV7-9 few CASSSATGTQETQYF TGTGCCAGCAGCTCCGCCACCGGGACCCAAGAGACCCAGTACTTC
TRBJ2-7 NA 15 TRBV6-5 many CASSYVEGGSDEQYF TGTGCCAGCAGTTACGTAGAGGGGGGTAGCGACGAGCAGTACTTC
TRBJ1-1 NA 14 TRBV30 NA CAWRSQDWNTEAFF TGTGCCTGGAGATCCCAGGACTGGAACACTGAAGCTTTCTTT
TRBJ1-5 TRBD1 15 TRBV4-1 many CASSHDSGGYQPQHF TGCGCCAGCAGCCATGACTCAGGGGGTTATCAGCCCCAGCATTTT
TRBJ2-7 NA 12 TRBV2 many CAGQGEGNEQYF TGTGCCGGACAAGGAGAGGGCAACGAGCAGTACTTC
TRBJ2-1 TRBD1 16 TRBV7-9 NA CASSKTVGTDYNEQFF TGTGCCAGCAGTAAGACCGTAGGGACAGACTACAATGAGCAGTTCTTC
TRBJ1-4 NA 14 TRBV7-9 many CASSPGLSGEKLFF TGTGCCAGCAGCCCAGGGCTTTCGGGTGAAAAACTGTTTTTT
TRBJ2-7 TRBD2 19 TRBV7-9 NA CASSSPPGGGSWPPYEQYF TGTGCCAGCAGCTCCCCTCCCGGGGGGGGATCCTGGCCTCCCTACGAGCAGTACTTC
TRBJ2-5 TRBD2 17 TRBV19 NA CASSIDSSGGLQETQYF TGTGCCAGTAGTATAGACTCTAGCGGGGGCCTCCAAGAGACCCAGTACTTC
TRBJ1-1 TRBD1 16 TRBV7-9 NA CASSLDVELGGPEAFF TGTGCCAGCAGCTTAGATGTTGAGTTAGGGGGCCCTGAAGCTTTCTTT
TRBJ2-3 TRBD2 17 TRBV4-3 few CASSQASSGEVIDTQYF TGCGCCAGCAGCCAAGCCTCTAGCGGGGAGGTGATAGATACGCAGTATTTT
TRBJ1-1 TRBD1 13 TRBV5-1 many CASSSDRGTEAFF TGCGCCAGCAGCTCGGACAGGGGCACTGAAGCTTTCTTT
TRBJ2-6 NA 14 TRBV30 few CAWSVGAGANVLTF TGTGCCTGGAGTGTCGGGGCTGGGGCCAACGTCCTGACTTTC
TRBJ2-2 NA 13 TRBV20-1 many CSAREGYTGELFF TGCAGTGCTAGAGAAGGGTACACCGGGGAGCTGTTTTTT
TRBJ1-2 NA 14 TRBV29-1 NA CSVDGGRANYGYTF TGCAGCGTTGATGGAGGCCGAGCTAACTATGGCTACACCTTC
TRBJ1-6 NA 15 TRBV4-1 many CASSQGSRVDSPLHF TGCGCCAGCAGCCAAGGTAGCAGGGTTGATTCACCCCTCCACTTT
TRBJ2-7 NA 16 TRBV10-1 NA CASSGNRTPRSYEQYF TGCGCCAGCAGTGGTAACAGGACACCACGCTCCTACGAGCAGTACTTC
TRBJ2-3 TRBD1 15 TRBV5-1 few CASSLGTAGTDTQYF TGCGCCAGCAGCCTAGGGACAGCAGGCACAGATACGCAGTATTTT
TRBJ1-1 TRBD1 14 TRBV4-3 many CASSPGQGRTEAFF TGTGCCAGCAGCCCGGGACAGGGAAGGACTGAAGCTTTCTTT
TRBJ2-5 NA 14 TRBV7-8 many CASSWSKYQETQYF TGTGCCAGCAGCTGGTCTAAGTACCAAGAGACCCAGTACTTC
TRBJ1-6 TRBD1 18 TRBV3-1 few CASSQDEGQGESDSPLHF TGTGCCAGCAGCCAAGATGAAGGACAGGGGGAATCGGATTCACCCCTCCACTTT
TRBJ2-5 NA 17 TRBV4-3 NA CASSRQVYGSPQETQYF TGCGCCAGCAGCCGCCAGGTGTACGGGAGTCCACAAGAGACCCAGTACTTC
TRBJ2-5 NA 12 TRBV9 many CASSDSSLTQYF TGTGCCAGCAGTGACTCCTCTTTAACCCAGTACTTC
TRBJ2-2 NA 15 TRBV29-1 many CSVEGGGSNTGELFF TGCAGCGTTGAAGGTGGGGGCTCGAACACCGGGGAGCTGTTTTTT
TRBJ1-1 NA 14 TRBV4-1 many CASSRSQGGTEAFF TGCGCCAGCAGCCGTTCACAGGGAGGCACTGAAGCTTTCTTT
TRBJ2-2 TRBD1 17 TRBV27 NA CASSPLPRTGGPGELFF TGTGCCAGCAGTCCCCTCCCCAGGACAGGGGGCCCCGGGGAGCTGTTTTTT
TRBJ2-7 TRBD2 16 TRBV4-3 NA CASSQVLETSVYEQYF TGCGCCAGCAGCCAAGTACTAGAGACTAGCGTCTACGAGCAGTACTTC
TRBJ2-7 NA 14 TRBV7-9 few CASSLVAKSYEQYF TGTGCCAGCAGCTTAGTCGCTAAGTCCTACGAGCAGTACTTC
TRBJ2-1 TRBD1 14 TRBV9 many CASSSPLRGNEQFF TGTGCCAGCAGCTCCCCCCTCAGGGGGAATGAGCAGTTCTTC
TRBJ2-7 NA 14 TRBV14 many CASSQTPGTYEQYF TGTGCCAGCAGCCAAACGCCCGGTACCTACGAGCAGTACTTC
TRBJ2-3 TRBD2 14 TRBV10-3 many CAISGSGGTDTQYF TGTGCCATCAGCGGCAGCGGGGGAACAGATACGCAGTATTTT
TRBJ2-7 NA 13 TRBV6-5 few CASSYTTGYEQYF TGTGCCAGCAGTTACACCACAGGATACGAGCAGTACTTC
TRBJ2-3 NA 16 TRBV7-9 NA CASSVGYVPSTDTQYF TGTGCCAGCAGCGTAGGATATGTTCCGAGCACAGATACGCAGTATTTT
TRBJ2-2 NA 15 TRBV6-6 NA CASSHESGSTGELFF TGTGCCAGCAGTCACGAATCGGGGAGCACCGGGGAGCTGTTTTTT